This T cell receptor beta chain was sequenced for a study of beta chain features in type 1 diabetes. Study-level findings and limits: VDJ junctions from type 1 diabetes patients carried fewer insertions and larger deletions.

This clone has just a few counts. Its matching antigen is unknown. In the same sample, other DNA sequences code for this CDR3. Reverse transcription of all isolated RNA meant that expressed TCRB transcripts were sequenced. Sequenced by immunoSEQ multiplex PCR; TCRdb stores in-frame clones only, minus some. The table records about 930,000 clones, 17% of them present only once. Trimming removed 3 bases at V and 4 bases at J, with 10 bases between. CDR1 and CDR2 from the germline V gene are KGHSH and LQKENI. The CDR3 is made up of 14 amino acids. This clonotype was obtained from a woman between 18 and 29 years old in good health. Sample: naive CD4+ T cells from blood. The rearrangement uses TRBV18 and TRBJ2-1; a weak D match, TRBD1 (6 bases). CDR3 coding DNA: TGTGCCAGCTCACCTCCTGGACAGTACAATGAGCAGTTCTTC. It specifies CASSPPGQYNEQFF.